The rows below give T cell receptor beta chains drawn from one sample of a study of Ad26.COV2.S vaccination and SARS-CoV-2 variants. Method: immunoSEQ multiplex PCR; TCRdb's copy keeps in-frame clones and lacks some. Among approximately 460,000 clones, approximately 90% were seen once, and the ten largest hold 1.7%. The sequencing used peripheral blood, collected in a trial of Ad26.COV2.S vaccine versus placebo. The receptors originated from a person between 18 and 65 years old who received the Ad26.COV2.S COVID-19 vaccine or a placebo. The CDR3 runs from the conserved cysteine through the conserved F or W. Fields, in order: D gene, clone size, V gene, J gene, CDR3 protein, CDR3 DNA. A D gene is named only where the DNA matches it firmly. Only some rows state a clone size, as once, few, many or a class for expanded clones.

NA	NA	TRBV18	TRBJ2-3	CASSPNGQPTDTQYF	TGTGCCAGCTCACCAAATGGACAGCCCACAGATACGCAGTATTTT
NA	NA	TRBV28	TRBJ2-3	CASSLRGRFGRSTDTQYF	TGTGCCAGCAGTTTAAGGGGAAGATTCGGGAGAAGCACAGATACGCAGTATTTT
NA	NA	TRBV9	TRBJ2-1	CASSVDGQNYNEQFF	TGTGCCAGCAGCGTAGACGGACAGAACTACAATGAGCAGTTCTTC
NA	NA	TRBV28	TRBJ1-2	CASSSGLIYGYTF	TGTGCCAGCAGTTCCGGACTGATCTATGGCTACACCTTC
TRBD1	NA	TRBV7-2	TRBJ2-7	CASSSGTGAFYEQYF	TGTGCCAGCAGTTCCGGGACAGGCGCTTTCTACGAGCAGTACTTC
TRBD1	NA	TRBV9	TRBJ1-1	CASSSGQGNTEAFF	TGTGCCAGCAGCTCGGGACAGGGGAACACTGAAGCTTTCTTT
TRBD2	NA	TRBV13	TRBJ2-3	CASSARLAGLTDTQYF	TGTGCCAGCAGCGCGAGACTAGCGGGGTTAACAGATACGCAGTATTTT
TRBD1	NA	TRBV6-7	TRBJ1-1	CASSYPQGQGLNTEAFF	TGTGCCAGCAGTTACCCGCAAGGACAGGGACTGAACACTGAAGCTTTCTTT
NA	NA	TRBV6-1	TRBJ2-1	CASSEGFYNEQFF	TGTGCCAGCAGTGAGGGATTCTACAATGAGCAGTTCTTC
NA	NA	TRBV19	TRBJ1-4	CASSNRYNEKLFF	TGTGCCAGTAGTAACAGATATAATGAAAAACTGTTTTTT
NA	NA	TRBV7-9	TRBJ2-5	CASSSQETQYF	TGTGCCAGCAGCTCACAAGAGACCCAGTACTTC
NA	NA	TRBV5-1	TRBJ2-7	CASAKGEYEQYF	TGCGCCAGCGCTAAAGGGGAATACGAGCAGTACTTC
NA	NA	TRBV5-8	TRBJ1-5	CATKGYSNQPQHF	TGTGCCACCAAAGGGTATAGCAATCAGCCCCAGCATTTT
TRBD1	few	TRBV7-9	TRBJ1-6	CASRTPGGYSPLHF	TGTGCCAGCAGAACGCCAGGGGGATATTCACCCCTCCACTTT
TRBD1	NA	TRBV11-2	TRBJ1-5	CASSSSTGNNQPQHF	TGTGCCAGCAGCTCATCGACAGGGAACAATCAGCCCCAGCATTTT
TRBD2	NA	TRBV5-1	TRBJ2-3	CASSWTTSGGDTQYF	TGCGCCAGCAGCTGGACAACTAGCGGAGGGGATACGCAGTATTTT
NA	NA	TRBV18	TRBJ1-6	CASSPVSLYNSPLHF	TGTGCCAGCTCACCGGTCAGCCTCTATAATTCACCCCTCCACTTT
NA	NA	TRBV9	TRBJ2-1	CASSVGADNEQFF	TGTGCCAGCAGCGTAGGCGCGGACAATGAGCAGTTCTTC
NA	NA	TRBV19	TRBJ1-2	CASSMDGREAYGYTF	TGTGCCAGTAGTATGGATGGGCGGGAAGCTTATGGCTACACCTTC
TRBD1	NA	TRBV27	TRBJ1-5	CASKQGNQPQHF	TGTGCCAGCAAACAGGGGAATCAGCCCCAGCATTTT
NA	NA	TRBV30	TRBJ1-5	CAWSMPDRPNQPQHF	TGTGCCTGGAGTATGCCGGACAGACCAAATCAGCCCCAGCATTTT
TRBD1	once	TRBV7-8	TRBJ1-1	CASSMGQLNTEAFF	TGTGCCAGCAGCATGGGACAGTTGAACACTGAAGCTTTCTTT
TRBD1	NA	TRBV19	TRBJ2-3	CASRRMSTGWADTQYF	TGTGCCAGTAGGAGAATGTCGACAGGGTGGGCAGATACGCAGTATTTT
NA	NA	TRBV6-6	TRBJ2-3	CASSPPRDTQYF	TGTGCCAGCAGTCCACCAAGGGATACGCAGTATTTT
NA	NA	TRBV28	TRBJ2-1	CASSPAGVPAPYEQFF	TGTGCCAGCAGTCCCGCCGGAGTTCCCGCCCCCTATGAGCAGTTCTTC
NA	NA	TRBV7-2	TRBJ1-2	CASSSPLAYGYTF	TGTGCCAGCAGCTCCCCCCTTGCCTATGGCTACACCTTC
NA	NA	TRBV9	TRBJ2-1	CASSDLAGTFSYNEQFF	TGTGCCAGCAGCGACTTGGCAGGGACGTTCTCCTACAATGAGCAGTTCTTC
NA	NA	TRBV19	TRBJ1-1	CASSTGTNTEAFF	TGTGCCAGTAGTACAGGGACAAACACTGAAGCTTTCTTT
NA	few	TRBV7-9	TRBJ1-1	CASSMTAMNTEAFF	TGTGCCAGCAGCATGACAGCCATGAACACTGAAGCTTTCTTT
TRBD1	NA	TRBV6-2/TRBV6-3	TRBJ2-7	CASSYGDRAVYEQYF	TGTGCCAGCAGTTACGGGGACAGGGCGGTCTACGAGCAGTACTTC
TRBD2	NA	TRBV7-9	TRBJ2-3	CASSLSLLSSGLSDTQYF	TGTGCCAGCAGCTTATCCCTTTTGAGTAGCGGGCTATCAGATACGCAGTATTTT
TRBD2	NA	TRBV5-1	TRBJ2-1	CASSLGLAGPNEQFF	TGCGCCAGCAGCCTGGGACTAGCGGGACCTAATGAGCAGTTCTTC
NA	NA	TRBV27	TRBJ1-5	CASSSINQPQHF	TGTGCCAGCAGTTCGATTAATCAGCCCCAGCATTTT
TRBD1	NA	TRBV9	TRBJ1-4	CASSASAGGQGVFF	TGTGCCAGCAGCGCGAGCGCAGGGGGCCAAGGGGTGTTTTTT
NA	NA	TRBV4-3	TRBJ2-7	CASSQAKGGYEQYF	TGCGCCAGCAGCCAAGCGAAGGGGGGCTACGAGCAGTACTTC
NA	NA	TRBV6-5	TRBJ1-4	CASSYLETGRREKLFF	TGTGCCAGCAGTTACTTGGAAACAGGGCGTCGGGAAAAACTGTTTTTT
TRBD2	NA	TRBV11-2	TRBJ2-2	CASSLLAGGALGELFF	TGTGCCAGCAGCTTGCTAGCGGGGGGAGCCCTCGGGGAGCTGTTTTTT
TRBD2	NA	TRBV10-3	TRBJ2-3	CAISEQPGLAASDTQYF	TGTGCCATCAGTGAGCAACCGGGACTAGCGGCCTCAGATACGCAGTATTTT
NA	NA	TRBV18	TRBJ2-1	CASSPTAGAVYNEQFF	TGTGCCAGCTCCCCAACGGCGGGGGCTGTCTACAATGAGCAGTTCTTC
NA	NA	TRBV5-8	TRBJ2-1	CASSFAGHNEQFF	TGTGCCAGCAGCTTCGCAGGTCACAATGAGCAGTTCTTC
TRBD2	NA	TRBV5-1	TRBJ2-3	CASRGRDADTQYF	TGCGCCAGCAGAGGGAGGGATGCAGATACGCAGTATTTT
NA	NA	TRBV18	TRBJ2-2	CASSPGLGHTGELFF	TGTGCCAGCTCACCGGGGCTGGGACACACCGGGGAGCTGTTTTTT
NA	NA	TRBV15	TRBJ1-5	CATSRVRIDSNQPQHF	TGTGCCACCAGCAGAGTAAGGATAGATAGCAATCAGCCCCAGCATTTT